Each of the 15 T cell receptor beta chains below was sequenced from the same sample in a study of control samples from healthy donors and cancer patients. Sequenced by immunoSEQ multiplex PCR; TCRdb stores in-frame clones only, minus some. The sample has nearly 9,500 clones; about 91% are singletons. Sequenced sample: PBMCs. The receptor set was obtained from a man in his 60s with colorectal cancer.

The V and J genes are TRBV7-9 and TRBJ1-2, with TRBD1 matching 9 bases. CDR1 is SEHNR, CDR2 FQNEAQ, per germline (reference sequence). J was trimmed by 9 bases and V by 4 bases; bases with no gene match: 3. The CDR3 contains 12 residues. CDR3: CASSSDRGRYTF. DNA for the CDR3: TGTGCCAGCAGCTCGGACAGGGGACGCTACACCTTC.

This clone was counted a single time. The J gene is TRBJ2-5, the V gene TRBV9; D gene unclear. The V end was cut by 4 bases, the J end by 1 base, with 14 bases between. CDR3 length: 15 residues. Looked up from germline, CDR1 is SGDLS and CDR2 is YYNGEE. CDR3 loop: CASSPRRSTQETQYF. In DNA form, the CDR3 reads TGTGCCAGCAGCCCAAGGCGGAGTACCCAAGAGACCCAGTACTTC.

J is TRBJ2-1 and V is TRBV4-3; D not certain. The V gene's germline CDR1 is LGHNA and CDR2 YSLEER. This CDR3 spans 13 amino acids. V was shortened by 1 base and J by 7 bases, with 8 bases between the two germline ends. CDR3 DNA sequence: TGCGCCAGCAGCCAAGCAGCAACGAATGAGCAGTTCTTC. Its translation: CASSQAATNEQFF.

V usage is TRBV3-1 (or the pseudogene TRBV3-2) and J usage is TRBJ1-2, with TRBD1 matching over 7 bases. The CDR3 has 16 residues. Trimming at V came to 1 base and at J to 2 bases, leaving 7 bases not matched to a gene. Per the germline V gene, CDR1 is LGHDT and CDR2 is YNNKEL (reference sequence). The CDR3 DNA follows: TGTGCCAGCAGCCAAGCCTCGGGACAGAACAACTATGGCTACACCTTC. It is translated as CASSQASGQNNYGYTF.

The rearrangement links TRBV2 to TRBJ1-5; D ambiguous. The germline gives CDR1 SNHLY, CDR2 FYNNEI. Trimming pared 4 bases from V and 5 bases from J, leaving 9 bases between. This CDR3 is built from 13 residues. The CDR3 DNA sequence: TGTGCCAGCAGTGTTAACAGTTATCAGCCCCAGCATTTT. It encodes CASSVNSYQPQHF.

This chain connects TRBV5-1 to TRBJ2-7; TRBD1 agrees at 8 bases. CDR1 is SGHRS, CDR2 YFSETQ, per germline. The CDR3 covers 16 residues. The V gene end was trimmed by 4 bases and the J gene end by 0 bases; junction bases not matched to a gene: 9. CDR3 in amino acids: CASSKRTGPSSYEQYF. The CDR3 coding sequence is TGCGCCAGCAGCAAACGGACAGGGCCGAGCTCCTACGAGCAGTACTTC.

The chain has TRBV19 and TRBJ2-5, with D tentatively TRBD1 (5 bases). Trimming removed 5 bases at V and 2 bases at J, with 9 bases between. This CDR3 region has 13 residues. Germline loops: CDR1 LNHDA, CDR2 SQIVND (reference sequence). The CDR3 loop is CASSSTVQETQYF. CDR3 DNA: TGTGCCAGTAGTTCGACAGTACAAGAGACCCAGTACTTC.

This chain links TRBV3-1 (or the pseudogene TRBV3-2) with TRBJ1-2; possibly TRBD1 for D (6 bases). The germline V gene has CDR1 LGHDT and CDR2 YNNKEL (reference sequence). Trimming cost V 2 bases and J 5 bases, with 18 bases left between them. This CDR3 is 16 amino acids long. The CDR3 nucleotides read TGTGCCAGCAGCCAAAAATCGGGGGGCTTGTTATATGGCTACACCTTC. The encoded protein is CASSQKSGGLLYGYTF.

The chain uses TRBV4-1 and TRBJ1-2; a weak D match, TRBD1 (5 bases). Trimming took 5 bases from V and 0 from J, leaving 16 bases between them. Germline V lookup: CDR1 MGHRA, CDR2 YSYEKL. This CDR3 is built from 16 residues. CDR3 DNA: TGCGCCAGCAGCTCCCGCCGACAGCAGTCTAACTATGGCTACACCTTC. Its protein is CASSSRRQQSNYGYTF.

This chain uses TRBV7-2 with TRBJ1-1, with TRBD1 as a possible D gene (5 bases). The germline gives CDR1 SGHTA, CDR2 FQGNSA. V lost 1 base, J lost 4 bases, and 7 bases lay in between. CDR3 length equals 13 residues. CDR3 in DNA: TGTGCCAGCAGCTTAGGAGGGGTCACTGAAGCTTTCTTT. The encoded protein is CASSLGGVTEAFF. Full variable domain (outside the CDR3, taken from reference TRBV7-2 and TRBJ1-1): GAGVSQSPSNKVTEKGKDVELRCDPISGHTALYWYRQSLGQGLEFLIYFQGNSAPDKSGLPSDRFSAERTGGSVSTLTIQRTQQEDSAVYLCASSLGGVTEAFFGQGTRLTVV.

The chain combines TRBV24-1 with TRBJ1-4, with 7 bases lining up with TRBD1. The CDR3 contains 15 residues. Germline CDR1 is KGHDR and CDR2 is SFDVKD. V dropped 6 bases and J dropped 0; count of bases not matched to a gene: 3. Written as DNA, the CDR3 is TGTGCCACCAGTACAGGGGCTGCAACTAATGAAAAACTGTTTTTT. Translating it yields CATSTGAATNEKLFF.

The chain joins TRBV7-9 to TRBJ2-5, with 7 positions matching TRBD2. The CDR3 is made up of 15 amino acids. V lost 5 bases and J lost 2; bases outside the gene matches: 8. Germline-derived CDR1 and CDR2 are SEHNR and FQNEAQ (reference sequence). The CDR3 sequence: CASSLWGGDQETQYF. The CDR3 DNA reads as TGTGCCAGCAGCCTTTGGGGGGGGGATCAAGAGACCCAGTACTTC.

The chain uses TRBV7-2 and TRBJ2-2; either TRBD1 or TRBD2 may supply D (5 bases each). The CDR3 runs 16 residues. The ends were cut back, 5 bases at V and 6 bases at J, with 19 bases in the middle. Germline V CDR1 and CDR2: SGHTA, FQGNSA. Written as DNA, the CDR3 is TGTGCCAGCAGCCCTCCAGGACTGCGAGGGGCCGGGGAGCTGTTTTTT. It specifies CASSPPGLRGAGELFF.

This chain's CDR3 is CASSIAGGRQETQYF. In DNA form, the CDR3 reads TGTGCCAGTAGTATAGCGGGGGGTCGGCAAGAGACCCAGTACTTC. J is TRBJ2-5 and V is TRBV19; 7 nucleotides match TRBD2. The junction had 4 bases not matched to a gene; V was cut back by 1 base and J by 2 bases. The CDR3 has 15 residues. Germline V gene data show CDR1 as LNHDA and CDR2 as SQIVND (reference sequence).

The rearrangement joins TRBV7-9 to TRBJ2-1; D assignment may be TRBD1 or TRBD2 (5 bases each). V was shortened by 5 bases and J by 4 bases, with 15 bases between the two germline ends. This CDR3 comprises 15 residues. Germline V gene sequence: CDR1 SEHNR, CDR2 FQNEAQ (reference sequence). The chain's CDR3 is CASSSPGRNYNEQFF. The CDR3 nucleotides are TGTGCCAGCAGCAGCCCGGGACGGAATTACAATGAGCAGTTCTTC.